The 19 T cell receptor beta chains below all came from one sample that was sequenced in a study of T cells in Graves' hyperthyroidism and ophthalmopathy. What was amplified from RNA transcripts were TCR beta CDR3 regions. HTBI primers drove first-round RT-PCR of the TCR CDR3. Each CDR3 protein is one row after TCRdb ran MiXCR on the multiplex PCR reads. The top ten hold around 23% of the sample, which has hundreds of thousands of distinct CDR3 sequences, roughly 13% seen once. The sample consisted of blood. Source of these receptors: a woman aged 25 to 39 with Graves' hyperthyroidism.

This clonotype appeared many times. The gene calls are TRBV20-1 and TRBJ2-3; the D gene is possibly TRBD1 (6 bases). Trimming pared 3 bases from V and 2 bases from J, leaving 24 bases between. The germline gives CDR1 DFQATT, CDR2 SNEGSKA (reference sequence). This CDR3 region has 18 residues. The CDR3 DNA reads as TGCAGTGCTAGTGGACTCACGTCCCCGAAGGGGGACACAGATACGCAGTATTTT. This codes for CSASGLTSPKGDTDTQYF.

This clonotype was found a few times. This chain joins TRBV30 and TRBJ2-7; 8 nucleotides match TRBD2. V was clipped by 3 bases and J by 5 bases; unmatched bases: 9. Germline assignment: CDR1 GTSNPN and CDR2 SVGIG (reference sequence). The CDR3 is 14 amino acids. This CDR3 is CAWRGQRELDEQYF. In nucleotides, the CDR3 is TGTGCCTGGAGGGGCCAGCGGGAGTTGGACGAGCAGTACTTC.

There are many counts of this clonotype. V gene TRBV27 combines with J gene TRBJ2-1, with D tentatively TRBD1 or TRBD2 (5 bases each). Germline V lookup: CDR1 MNHEY, CDR2 SMNVEV (reference sequence). Trimming cost V 7 bases and J 3 bases, with 16 bases left between them. This CDR3 region has 15 residues. In nucleotides, the CDR3 is TGTGCCAGCACCCAGGTGGGGACGTACTACAATGAGCAGTTCTTC. As protein: CASTQVGTYYNEQFF.

This clonotype was recorded many times. The chain uses TRBV12-3 or TRBV12-4 and TRBJ2-7; 8 nucleotides align to TRBD2. V was pared by 4 bases and J by 3 bases, with 14 bases of the junction left unmatched. CDR3 length equals 17 residues. This chain's CDR3 is CASSSPQGLAGVYEQYF. The CDR3 coding sequence is TGTGCCAGCAGTTCGCCACAAGGGCTAGCGGGCGTCTACGAGCAGTACTTC.

The sample holds many counts of this clonotype. The chain links TRBV11-3 to TRBJ2-1, with 10 bases matching TRBD2. Germline lookup yields CDR1 SGHNT and CDR2 YENEEA. J lost 9 bases, V lost 2 bases, and 4 bases had no gene match. The CDR3 is 14 amino acids. The chain's CDR3 is CASSLLAGASEQFF. CDR3 DNA: TGTGCCAGCAGCTTACTAGCGGGAGCAAGTGAGCAGTTCTTC.

The table lists this clonotype with many counts. This chain links TRBV30 with TRBJ2-1, with TRBD1 as a possible D gene (6 bases). Germline V gives CDR1 GTSNPN, CDR2 SVGIG (reference sequence). The V end was cut by 2 bases, the J end by 6 bases, with 14 bases between. The length of the CDR3 is 14 residues. CDR3 loop: CAWSFVDRRNEQFF. The CDR3 DNA reads as TGTGCCTGGAGTTTCGTGGACAGACGCAATGAGCAGTTCTTC.

J is TRBJ2-7 and V is TRBV10-3, with 7 bases that match TRBD1. This CDR3 contains 13 residues. With 11 bases clipped from V and 3 bases from J, the junction kept 10 bases outside the gene matches. The germline V gene encodes CDR1 ENHRY and CDR2 SYGVKD. CDR3 in DNA: TGTGCCGTAACGCCGGGACAGAACTACGAGCAGTACTTC. This encodes CAVTPGQNYEQYF.

The chain recombines TRBV13 with TRBJ2-1; D is perhaps TRBD2 (5 bases). CDR1 PRHDT and CDR2 FYEKMQ come from the germline V gene (reference sequence). The CDR3 spans 12 residues. Trimming cost V 6 bases and J 7 bases, with 10 bases left between them. The CDR3 DNA reads as TGTGCCAGCAGACCACTAGGGAATGAGCAGTTCTTC. Residues: CASRPLGNEQFF.

In its sample, this clonotype was seen a few times. The chain is built from TRBV5-1 and TRBJ2-5; 11 bases agree with TRBD2. The CDR3 is 15 residues long. V lost 3 bases to trimming and J lost 5 bases; unmatched junction nucleotides: 6. CDR1 and CDR2 (germline): SGHRS, YFSETQ. This CDR3 is CASSSGLAGGETQYF. The CDR3 region has the DNA TGCGCCAGCAGCTCAGGACTAGCGGGTGGGGAGACCCAGTACTTC.

This clonotype has a count of ten or more. The rearrangement joins TRBV6-1 to TRBJ2-7; maybe TRBD1 (6 bases). The V end was cut by 5 bases, the J end by 1 base, with 12 bases between. This CDR3 is built from 14 residues. The V gene's germline CDR1 is MNHNS and CDR2 SASEGT. CDR3 sequence (DNA): TGTGCCAGCAGTCAACCCGGGACATCCTACGAGCAGTACTTC. Translation: CASSQPGTSYEQYF.

This clonotype was recorded many times. The V gene is TRBV6-2 or TRBV6-3, the J gene TRBJ2-7, with TRBD2 matching 13 bases. CDR1 is MNHEY, CDR2 SVGEGT, per germline. The CDR3 is 18 amino acids. Germline trimming cut 8 bases from V and 2 bases from J; bases unmatched to any gene: 15. The CDR3 loop reads CASGSRGLAGVGAYEQYF. The CDR3 nucleotides read TGTGCCAGCGGAAGTCGCGGACTAGCGGGAGTGGGGGCCTACGAGCAGTACTTC.

This clonotype was recorded at least ten times. The chain links TRBV11-2 to TRBJ1-2; D remains unclear. Germline loops: CDR1 SGHAT, CDR2 FQNNGV. Between the trimmed V and J ends, which lost 4 bases and 5 bases, there was a span of 14 bases. The CDR3 has 14 amino acids. The CDR3 protein is CASSSSGGPYGYTF. CDR3 sequence (DNA): TGTGCCAGCAGCTCCTCTGGAGGGCCGTATGGCTACACCTTC.

This chain links TRBV7-2 with TRBJ2-4, with D unclear. The CDR3 has 15 residues. Deletions cut 2 bases from V and 3 bases from J, with 11 bases between. Germline-derived CDR1 and CDR2 are SGHTA and FQGNSA. DNA of the CDR3: TGTGCCAGCAGCTTACTGGTTTTAGACAAAAACATTCAGTACTTC. Its translation: CASSLLVLDKNIQYF.

In this sample, this clonotype turned up many times. The rearrangement links TRBV27 to TRBJ2-7, with a weak D call TRBD1 (6 bases). The CDR3 is 15 amino acids. CDR1 and CDR2 from the germline V gene are MNHEY and SMNVEV (reference sequence). V lost 0 bases to trimming and J lost 7 bases, with 16 bases between them. The CDR3 DNA reads TGTGCCAGCAGTTTATCTCGGGACACCTTGGGAGAGCAGTACTTC. This codes for CASSLSRDTLGEQYF.

The rearrangement links TRBV6-5 to TRBJ1-5, with 9 nucleotides matching TRBD1. Germline V lookup: CDR1 MNHEY, CDR2 SVGAGI. The CDR3 runs to 16 residues. V shed 2 bases and J 6 bases; nucleotides not matched to a gene: 8. The CDR3 loop reads CASSYLAGTGSQPQHF. DNA of the CDR3: TGTGCCAGCAGTTACCTAGCCGGGACAGGGAGTCAGCCCCAGCATTTT.

This chain uses TRBV18 with TRBJ2-7, with a tentative D call TRBD2 (6 bases). The V and J ends lost 0 bases and 5 bases respectively, with 11 bases between them. The CDR3 covers 14 residues. Per germline, CDR1 KGHSH and CDR2 LQKENI. The CDR3 spells CASSPPRGVHEQYF. CDR3 DNA sequence: TGTGCCAGCTCACCACCGCGCGGGGTCCACGAGCAGTACTTC.

This clonotype was recorded at least ten times. The rearrangement joins TRBV28 to TRBJ1-1; D gene unclear. Deletions cut 6 bases from V and 6 bases from J, with 8 bases between. Germline lookup yields CDR1 MDHEN and CDR2 SYDVKM. The CDR3 loop spans 11 amino acids. CDR3 sequence reads: CASRQSSEAFF. The CDR3 DNA reads TGTGCCAGCAGACAGAGCTCTGAAGCTTTCTTT.

This chain links TRBV11-2 with TRBJ2-6, with 8 bases fitting TRBD2. The germline V gene encodes CDR1 SGHAT and CDR2 FQNNGV. This CDR3 spans 18 amino acids. V trimming: 5 bases; J trimming: 4 bases; junction bases outside the gene matches: 13. Written as DNA, the CDR3 is TGTGCCAGCAGCGACCTGCGGCGGGAGGAGAGAGGGGCCAACGTCCTGACTTTC. This encodes CASSDLRREERGANVLTF.

The CDR3 sequence: CASSAGLLTGELFF. In DNA, the CDR3 is TGTGCCAGCAGCGCGGGACTCCTAACCGGGGAGCTGTTTTTT. The chain couples TRBV7-2 to TRBJ2-2; D is possibly TRBD2 (6 bases). V lost 5 bases and J 5 bases, leaving 12 bases between the germline ends. This CDR3 has 14 residues. In germline, CDR1 is SGHTA, CDR2 FQGNSA.